This T cell receptor beta chain was recovered during a study of T cells in Graves' hyperthyroidism and ophthalmopathy. The study, taken as a whole, reports: The model forecast ophthalmopathy, anticipating it by a median around 6.9 months before onset.

This clonotype showed up many times. Its antigen is as yet unknown. Germline CDR1 is SGHAT and CDR2 is FQDESV (reference sequence). V lost 4 bases to trimming and J lost 1 base, with 13 bases between them. The CDR3 length is 15 residues. Amplification targeted TCR beta CDR3 regions from RNA transcripts. HTBI primers were the set used in a first-round RT-PCR of the TCR CDR3. TCRdb independently ran MiXCR on the multiplex PCR reads; one entry per CDR3 protein. Among fewer than 500,000 distinct CDR3 sequences, roughly 14% were seen once, and the ten largest hold roughly 20%. The diagnostic basis comprised clinical symptoms, serum thyroxine and TRAb, thyroid ultrasound and orbital computed tomography.

This chain links TRBV11-1 with TRBJ1-1; D is ambiguous. This TCR was recovered from a man aged 30 to 39 with Graves' hyperthyroidism that later progressed to Graves' ophthalmopathy. The sample taken for sequencing was blood. The CDR3 protein is CASSSRRYPNTEAFF. CDR3 DNA: TGTGCCAGCAGCTCAAGACGGTACCCGAACACTGAAGCTTTCTTT. Supplemented by reference TRBV11-1 and TRBJ1-1, the full variable domain reads EAEVAQSPRYKITEKSQAVAFWCDPISGHATLYWYRQILGQGPELLVQFQDESVVDDSQLPKDRFSAERLKGVDSTLKIQPAELGDSAMYLCASSSRRYPNTEAFFGQGTRLTVV.